This is a list of T cell receptor beta chains from one sample in a study of cytomegalovirus exposure and HLA in healthy donors. Repertoires were generated with immunoSEQ multiplex PCR, while TCRdb's copy carries only in-frame clones and drops some. The repertoire consists of approximately 170,000 clones, with around 72% occurring once and the leading ten covering about 7.7%. The sequencing sample was made of PBMCs. All receptors derive from a woman aged 40 to 50 in good health and CMV-seropositive. CDR3s include the opening cysteine and the closing phenylalanine or tryptophan. The D gene is left open where the match is weak. Not every row has a clone size; where given, it reads once, few, many or a size class.

cdr3_aa d_call clone_size v_call
CAWSWDRGLSSYEQYF TRBD1 once TRBV30
CASSPGTLSSYEQYF NA NA TRBV5-1
CASSWGQGLFEQFF TRBD1 NA TRBV5-5
CASSLGSGQGAEKLFF TRBD1 few TRBV11-2
CASSEQAGGAGQQPTYEQYF TRBD2 NA TRBV6-1
CASTETGRAEAFF TRBD1 NA TRBV6-1
CASSTTGGNSPLHF TRBD1 NA TRBV19
CAWDSLNTEAFF NA NA TRBV30
CASSGGCGYEQYF NA NA TRBV21-1
CSVNGQGGSSYEQYF TRBD1 NA TRBV29-1
CASSRTGVTEAFF TRBD1 NA TRBV7-3